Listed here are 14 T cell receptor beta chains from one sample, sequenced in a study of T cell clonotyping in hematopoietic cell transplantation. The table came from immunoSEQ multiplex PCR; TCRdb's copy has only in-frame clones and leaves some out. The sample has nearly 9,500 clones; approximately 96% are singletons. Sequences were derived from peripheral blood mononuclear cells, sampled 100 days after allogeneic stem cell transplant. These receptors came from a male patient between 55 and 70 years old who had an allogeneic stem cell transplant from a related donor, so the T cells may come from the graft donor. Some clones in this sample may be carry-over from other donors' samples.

The CDR3 sequence: CASSQGKGQVNYGYTF. DNA for the CDR3: TGTGCCAGCAGCCAGGGAAAGGGACAGGTTAACTATGGCTACACCTTC. V and J are TRBV4-2 and TRBJ1-2; 8 nucleotides match TRBD1. This CDR3 is built from 16 residues. CDR1 and CDR2 (germline): LGHNA, YNFKEQ. Trimming removed 3 bases from V and 1 base from J; junction bases left unmatched: 7.

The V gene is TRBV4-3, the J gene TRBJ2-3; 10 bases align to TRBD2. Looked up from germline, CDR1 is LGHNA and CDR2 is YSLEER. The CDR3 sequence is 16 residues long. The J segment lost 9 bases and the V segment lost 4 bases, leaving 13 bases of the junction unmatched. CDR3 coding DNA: TGCGCCAGCAGCCGGACGAGCGGGGGGGCCTCTTCCACGCAGTATTTT. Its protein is CASSRTSGGASSTQYF.

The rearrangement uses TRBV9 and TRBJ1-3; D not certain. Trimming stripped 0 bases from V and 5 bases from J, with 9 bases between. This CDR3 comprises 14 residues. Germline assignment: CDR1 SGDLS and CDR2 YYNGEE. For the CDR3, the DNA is TGTGCCAGCAGCGTAGAGGAAAGTAGAAACACCATATATTTT. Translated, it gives CASSVEESRNTIYF.

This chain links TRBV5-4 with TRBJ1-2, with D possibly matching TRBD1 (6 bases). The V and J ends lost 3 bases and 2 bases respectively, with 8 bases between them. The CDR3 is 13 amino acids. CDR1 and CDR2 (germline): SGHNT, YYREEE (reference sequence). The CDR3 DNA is TGTGCCAGCAGCTGGGGGCAGAACTATGGCTACACCTTC. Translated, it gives CASSWGQNYGYTF.

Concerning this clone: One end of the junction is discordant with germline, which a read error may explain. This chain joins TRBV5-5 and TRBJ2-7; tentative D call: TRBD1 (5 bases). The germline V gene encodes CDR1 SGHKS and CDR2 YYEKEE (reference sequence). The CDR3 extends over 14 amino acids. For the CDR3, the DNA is TGTGCCAGCAACTTGGCAGGGCGGTACTACGAGCAGTACTTC. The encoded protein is CASNLAGRYYEQYF.

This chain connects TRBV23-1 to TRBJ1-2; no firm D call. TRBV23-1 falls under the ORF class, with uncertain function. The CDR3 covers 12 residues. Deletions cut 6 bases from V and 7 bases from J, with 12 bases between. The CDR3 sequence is CASSRGNLGYTF. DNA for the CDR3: TGCGCCAGCAGCCGAGGGAATCTTGGCTACACCTTC.

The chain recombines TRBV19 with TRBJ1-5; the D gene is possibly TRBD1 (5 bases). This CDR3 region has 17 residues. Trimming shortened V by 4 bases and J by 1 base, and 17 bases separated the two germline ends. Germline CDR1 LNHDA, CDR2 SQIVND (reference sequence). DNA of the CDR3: TGTGCCAGTAGTACCGGACTCTCAGGGATAAGCAATCAGCCCCAGCATTTT. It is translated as CASSTGLSGISNQPQHF.

The CDR3 DNA reads TGTGCCAGCAGTTCCCAACCCGACAGTACTCAGCCCCAGCATTTT. Translated, it gives CASSSQPDSTQPQHF. The chain couples TRBV27 to TRBJ1-5, with a tentative D call TRBD1 (5 bases). Germline lookup yields CDR1 MNHEY and CDR2 SMNVEV (reference sequence). The ends were cut back, 4 bases at V and 6 bases at J, with 16 bases in the middle. The CDR3 loop spans 15 amino acids.

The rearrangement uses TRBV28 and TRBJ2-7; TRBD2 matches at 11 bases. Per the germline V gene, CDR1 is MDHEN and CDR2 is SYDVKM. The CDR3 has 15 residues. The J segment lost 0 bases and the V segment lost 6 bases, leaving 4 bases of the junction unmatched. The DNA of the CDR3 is TGTGCCAGCAGCTTACTAGCGGGGGACTCCTACGAGCAGTACTTC. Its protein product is CASSLLAGDSYEQYF.

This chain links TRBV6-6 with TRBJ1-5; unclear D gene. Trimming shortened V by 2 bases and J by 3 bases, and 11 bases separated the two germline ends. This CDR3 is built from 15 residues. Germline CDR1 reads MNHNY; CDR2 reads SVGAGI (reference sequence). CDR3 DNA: TGTGCCAGCAGTTACGTTGGGTCAGCCAATCAGCCCCAGCATTTT. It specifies CASSYVGSANQPQHF.

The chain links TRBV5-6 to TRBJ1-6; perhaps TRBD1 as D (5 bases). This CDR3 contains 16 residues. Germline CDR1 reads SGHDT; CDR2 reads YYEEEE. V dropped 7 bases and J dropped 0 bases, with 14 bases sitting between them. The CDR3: CASRRGLSSYNSPLHF. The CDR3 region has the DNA TGTGCCAGCCGGAGGGGACTAAGCTCCTATAATTCACCCCTCCACTTT.

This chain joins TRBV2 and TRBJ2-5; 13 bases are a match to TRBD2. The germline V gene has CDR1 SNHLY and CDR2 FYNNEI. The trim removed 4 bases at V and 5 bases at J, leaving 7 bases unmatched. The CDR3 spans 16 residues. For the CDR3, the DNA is TGTGCCAGCAGTGGAACTAGCGGGGGGGGTCGGGAGACCCAGTACTTC. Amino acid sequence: CASSGTSGGGRETQYF.

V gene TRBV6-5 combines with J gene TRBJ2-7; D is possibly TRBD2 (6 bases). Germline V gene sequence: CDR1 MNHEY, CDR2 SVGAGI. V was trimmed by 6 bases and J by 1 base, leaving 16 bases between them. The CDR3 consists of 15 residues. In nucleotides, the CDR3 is TGTGCCAGCAGCAACGCGGGAAGGGTTTCCTACGAGCAGTACTTC. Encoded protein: CASSNAGRVSYEQYF.

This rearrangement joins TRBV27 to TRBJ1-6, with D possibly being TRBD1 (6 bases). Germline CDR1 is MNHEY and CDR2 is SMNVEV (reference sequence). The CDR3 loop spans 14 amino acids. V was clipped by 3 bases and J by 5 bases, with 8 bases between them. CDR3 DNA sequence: TGTGCCAGCAGTTTTTACAGGGATAATTCACCCCTCCACTTT. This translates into CASSFYRDNSPLHF.